The present T cell receptor (beta chain) was sequenced within a study of identifying expanded T cells in peripheral blood. General study findings and limits: About 1.3 clones differed between technical replicates, versus approximately 17 and 20 over time. Two-week clone count variance significantly increased as total template count grew.

Using immunoSEQ multiplex PCR, the repertoire was profiled, and TCRdb retains in-frame clones only, with some absent. This sample has roughly 61,000 clones, with over 85% found just once. Collection occurred without any documented infections or immune events in donors. Details on this clone: The antigen is undetermined.

V was trimmed by 4 bases and J by 2 bases, leaving 5 bases between them. The CDR3 spans 13 residues. Looked up from germline, CDR1 is SGHTA and CDR2 is FQGNSA. The chain employs TRBV7-2 and TRBJ2-2; D is ambiguous. This sequence originates from a person aged 18 to 70 in good health. The specimen sequenced was blood. CDR3 in amino acids: CASSSGNTGELFF. The CDR3 bases are TGTGCCAGCAGCTCCGGTAACACCGGGGAGCTGTTTTTT. Based on the CDR3 plus reference TRBV7-2 and TRBJ2-2, the full variable domain is GAGVSQSPSNKVTEKGKDVELRCDPISGHTALYWYRQSLGQGLEFLIYFQGNSAPDKSGLPSDRFSAERTGGSVSTLTIQRTQQEDSAVYLCASSSGNTGELFFGEGSRLTVL.